The 23 T cell receptor beta chains given below trace back to one sample, sequenced in a study of tumor-infiltrating lymphocytes in primary liver carcinoma. For each extraction, RNA and DNA were obtained together from around 20-30 mg of unsorted bulk tissue. A primer matching the constant region was used to make TCR beta cDNA from around 550 ng of total RNA. Slightly modified ARM-PCR served as the procedure for the TCR beta libraries. These libraries came from three rounds of nested multiplex PCR. A C-beta reverse primer and TRBV1-TRBV30 forward primers served in each of the first two PCR rounds, at about 10 cycles apiece. MiXCR, applied by TCRdb to the multiplex PCR reads, yields one record per CDR3 protein. The sample includes some 180,000 distinct CDR3 sequences, around four fifths of them seen just once. The sequencing sample was made of tumor tissue from primary liver carcinoma. The receptors derive from a man aged 35-49 years with primary liver carcinoma and hepatitis B virus infection.

Ten or more counts support this clonotype. The V and J genes are TRBV6-1 and TRBJ1-5; tentative D call: TRBD1 (5 bases). The CDR3 covers 15 residues. V was trimmed by 2 bases and J by 1 base, leaving 9 bases between them. Germline assignment: CDR1 MNHNS and CDR2 SASEGT. Here the CDR3 reads CASSEFGGSNQPQHF. The CDR3 coding sequence is TGTGCCAGCAGTGAATTTGGGGGGAGCAATCAGCCCCAGCATTTT.

On this clonotype itself: This may stem from a read error, because a much larger clone lies one nucleotide away. The chain uses TRBV5-1 and TRBJ1-2, with 8 bases that match TRBD1. CDR1 and CDR2 from the germline V gene are SGHRS and YFSETQ. The junction had 13 bases not matched to a gene; V was cut back by 1 base and J by 8 bases. The CDR3 loop spans 16 amino acids. The CDR3 spells CASSLLSSGGDGGYTF. The CDR3 DNA reads TGCGCCAGCAGCTTGCTCTCCTCAGGGGGCGATGGAGGCTACACCTTC.

As for this clonotype: One junction end disagrees with the germline gene, perhaps due to a read error. The CDR3 sequence is CASSLRDRAHDQSF. DNA of the CDR3: TGTGCTAGCAGCCTCCGGGACAGGGCCCACGACCAGTCCTTC. The chain employs TRBV6-2 or TRBV6-3 and TRBJ2-7, with 9 bases aligning to TRBD1. This CDR3 comprises 14 residues. CDR1 is MNHEY, CDR2 SVGEGT, per germline.

About this clonotype itself: This may be a read error: a much more frequent sequence differs by one nucleotide. This rearrangement joins TRBV5-1 to TRBJ2-7; 8 positions agree with TRBD1. CDR1 and CDR2 (germline): SGHRS, YFSETQ. There are 15 residues in the CDR3. CDR3 DNA sequence: TGCGCCAACAGCTTGGATGCAGGGGGCCCCTACGAGCAGTACTTC. Its protein is CANSLDAGGPYEQYF.

This chain connects TRBV28 to TRBJ2-1; 8 positions match TRBD2. The V gene end was trimmed by 8 bases and the J gene end by 4 bases; junction bases not matched to a gene: 10. Germline assignment: CDR1 MDHEN and CDR2 SYDVKM. This CDR3 has 15 amino acids. The CDR3 sequence is CASFGRTSCYNEQFF. The CDR3 DNA sequence: TGTGCCAGCTTCGGTCGGACTAGCTGTTACAATGAGCAGTTCTTC.

This clonotype has ten or more counts. V usage is TRBV4-2 and J usage is TRBJ1-3; D unresolved. CDR3 length: 15 residues. V was trimmed by 0 bases and J by 2 bases, leaving 8 bases between them. Germline V gives CDR1 LGHNA, CDR2 YNFKEQ. The CDR3 spells CASSQDGLTGNTIYF. Written as DNA, the CDR3 is TGTGCCAGCAGCCAAGATGGGCTAACTGGAAACACCATATATTTT.

Concerning this clonotype itself: Mismatch with germline at one junction end may stem from a read error. The chain recombines TRBV28 with TRBJ2-2; 7 positions match TRBD1. Germline V gives CDR1 MDHEN, CDR2 SYDVKM. This CDR3 contains 15 residues. Here the CDR3 DNA reads TGTCCCAGCATTCAGGGACAGATGAACACCGGGGAGCTGTTTTTT. It is translated as CPSIQGQMNTGELFF. The whole variable domain, remainder taken from reference TRBV28 and TRBJ2-2, is DVKVTQSSRYLVKRTGEKVFLECVQDMDHENMFWYRQDPGLGLRLIYFSYDVKMKEKGDIPEGYSVSREKKERFSLILESASTNQTSMYLCPSIQGQMNTGELFFGEGSRLTVL.

As for this clonotype: The CDR3 does not end in the conserved phenylalanine or tryptophan, so this is likely a read error. No DNA is shown, since the ends of the CDR3 on it are uncertain; the CDR3 is the one TCRdb lists. V gene TRBV13 combines with J gene TRBJ1-5. CDR1 PRHDT and CDR2 FYEKMQ come from the germline V gene (reference sequence). The CDR3 length equals 14 residues, ends included. The CDR3 sequence: CASSLGGSHQPHHY.

For this clonotype: A single base separates this from a much larger clone, so it may be a read error. The chain uses TRBV19 and TRBJ1-5; D call uncertain. Trimming pared 5 bases from V and 4 bases from J, leaving 6 bases between. There are 12 residues in the CDR3. The germline gives CDR1 LNHDA, CDR2 SQIVND (reference sequence). CDR3 sequence: CASSLSNQPQHF. The CDR3 DNA is TGTGCCAGTAGTCTGTCGAATCAGCCCCAGCATTTT.

The chain recombines TRBV6-1 with TRBJ2-3, with D uncertain. Germline V gene sequence: CDR1 MNHNS, CDR2 SASEGT. This CDR3 contains 13 residues. The CDR3 nucleotides are TGTGACGTCACATCGGGCTACACAGATACGCAGTATTTT. Encoded protein: CDVTSGYTDTQYF.

A word on this clonotype: The missing conserved phenylalanine or tryptophan at the end of this CDR3 makes a read error likely. This rearrangement joins TRBV11-2 to TRBJ2-1; a possible D gene is TRBD1 (6 bases). CDR1 is SGHAT and CDR2 is FQNNGV in the germline V gene. This CDR3 spans 15 amino acids. V lost 6 bases to trimming and J lost 1 base, with 13 bases between them. CDR3 protein: CASSPGTSSYNEQFY. CDR3 nucleotide sequence: TGTGCCAGCAGTCCCGGGACATCTTCCTACAATGAGCAGTTCTAC.

As concerns this clonotype: One junction end disagrees with the germline gene, perhaps due to a read error. This chain links TRBV4-1 with TRBJ2-3, with TRBD1 as a possible D gene (5 bases). CDR3 size: 13 residues. The germline V gene encodes CDR1 MGHRA and CDR2 YSYEKL. The CDR3 sequence: CTSSQDGADTQYF. The CDR3 DNA reads as TGCACCAGCAGCCAAGATGGGGCAGATACGCAATATTTT.

About this clonotype: Compared with germline, one end of the junction differs, possibly owing to a read error. This chain uses TRBV29-1 with TRBJ2-3; TRBD2 aligns across 14 bases. The CDR3 is 17 residues long. Germline assignment: CDR1 SQVTM and CDR2 ANQGSEA. CDR3 nucleotides: TGCAACGTTAGCGGGACTAGCGGGAGAGGGGGCCCAGATACGCAGTATTTT. As protein: CNVSGTSGRGGPDTQYF.

The gene calls are TRBV6-5 and TRBJ2-1; D tentatively reads TRBD1 or TRBD2 (5 bases each). V was pared by 5 bases and J by 13 bases, with 12 bases between. CDR3 length: 11 residues. Per the germline V gene, CDR1 is MNHEY and CDR2 is SVGAGI. DNA for the CDR3: TGTGCCAGCAGTCAGGACCGGGACCAGTTCTTC. The encoded protein is CASSQDRDQFF.

On this clonotype itself: One end of the junction varies from germline; a read error may be responsible. V usage is TRBV6-5 and J usage is TRBJ2-1, with TRBD2 as a possible D gene (6 bases). CDR1 and CDR2 (germline): MNHEY, SVGAGI. This CDR3 has 17 residues. The CDR3 coding sequence is TGTGCCAGCAGTTACTCCGCGGGGTTGGTGTCCTACAATGAGCAGATCTTC. Translation: CASSYSAGLVSYNEQIF.

This clonotype was detected ten times or more. The chain uses TRBV5-6 and TRBJ2-4; 7 nucleotides align to TRBD2. Unmatched junction bases numbered 11, after V lost 6 bases and J lost 8 bases. Per germline, CDR1 SGHDT and CDR2 YYEEEE. This CDR3 region has 14 residues. Written as DNA, the CDR3 is TGTGCCAGCACCCCGAACTCCCGGGGGGACATTCAGTACTTC. It encodes CASTPNSRGDIQYF.

This clonotype was observed a single time. This could be a read error, since a much larger clone is one nucleotide away. The rearrangement uses TRBV28 and TRBJ1-5; the D is unclear. V gave up 8 bases and J gave up 3 bases, with 11 bases separating them. The length of the CDR3 is 13 residues. The germline V gene encodes CDR1 MDHEN and CDR2 SYDVKM. This chain's CDR3 is CASCGPHNQPQHF. DNA of the CDR3: TGTGCCAGCTGTGGACCCCACAATCAGCCCCAGCATTTT.

This sequence joins TRBV6-2 or TRBV6-3 and TRBJ2-5; 7 nucleotides align to TRBD1. The CDR3 has 15 residues. With V trimmed by 4 bases and J by 2 bases, 7 bases remained unmatched. CDR1 and CDR2 from the germline V gene are MNHEY and SVGEGT. CDR3 sequence (DNA): TGTGCCAGCAGTTCTGACAGGGACGGACAAGAGACCCAGTACTTC. This gives the protein CASSSDRDGQETQYF.

This clonotype was seen once. This rearrangement joins TRBV29-1 to TRBJ2-7; TRBD2 aligns across 8 bases. The CDR3 has 13 residues. The J segment lost 3 bases and the V segment lost 6 bases, leaving 7 bases of the junction unmatched. Germline CDR1 and CDR2: SQVTM and ANQGSEA. CDR3 sequence reads: CSVAQREHYEQYF. CDR3 nucleotides: TGCAGCGTCGCCCAGCGGGAGCACTACGAGCAGTACTTC.

This clonotype has a handful of counts. This may stem from a read error, because a much larger clone lies one nucleotide away. The CDR3 loop reads CASSLLFDNEQFF. In DNA, the CDR3 is TGCGCCAGCAGCTTGCTATTTGACAATGAGCAGTTCTTC. The rearrangement links TRBV5-1 to TRBJ2-1, with D unclear. Per germline, CDR1 SGHRS and CDR2 YFSETQ. Trimming pared 1 base from V and 5 bases from J, leaving 7 bases between. This CDR3 is 13 amino acids long.

With respect to this clonotype: Germline and junction disagree at one end, which may indicate a read error. The chain uses TRBV12-3 or TRBV12-4 and TRBJ2-5; TRBD2 might be the D (5 bases). This CDR3 has 14 amino acids. CDR3 coding DNA: TGTGCCAGCAGTCCCGCCGGGGTTGAAGAGAGCCAATATTTC. Translation gives CASSPAGVEESQYF.

Note on this clonotype: An end of the junction does not agree with germline; a read error may underlie this. This rearrangement joins TRBV4-2 to TRBJ2-3, with D possibly being TRBD1 or TRBD2 (5 bases each). Germline lookup yields CDR1 LGHNA and CDR2 YNFKEQ. This CDR3 spans 15 amino acids. CDR3 coding DNA: TGTGCCGGCAGCGGTTTCGAGGGGAGCACAGATACGCAGTATTTT. The encoded protein is CAGSGFEGSTDTQYF.

Concerning this clonotype: Mismatch with germline at one junction end may stem from a read error. This chain uses TRBV15 with TRBJ2-1; TRBD2 might be the D (5 bases). There are 18 residues in the CDR3. The germline CDR1 and CDR2 sequences are LNHNV and YYDKDF (reference sequence). The CDR3 sequence is CGTSRGLSNGNSYNEQFF. CDR3 DNA: TGTGGCACCAGCAGAGGTTTGAGTAACGGGAACTCCTACAATGAGCAGTTCTTC.